This T cell receptor beta chain was sequenced for a study of control samples from healthy donors and cancer patients. Measured with immunoSEQ multiplex PCR; TCRdb has only the in-frame clones, and not every one. The table lists 150,000 to 160,000 clones, approximately 96% of them singletons. Looked up from germline, CDR1 is LNHDA and CDR2 is SQIVND (reference sequence). Between the trimmed V and J ends, which lost 7 bases and 7 bases, there was a span of 14 bases. The CDR3 has 13 residues. Sequences were obtained from blood. This rearrangement joins TRBV19 to TRBJ1-5, with D possibly TRBD1 on 5 matching bases. The receptor comes from a man aged 35-49 years in good health. In DNA form, the CDR3 reads TGTGCCAGTAAGGCGCAGGGTCACCAGCCCCAGCATTTT. Its protein is CASKAQGHQPQHF.